This TCR beta chain was sequenced in a study of breast tumors, draining lymph nodes, adjacent tissues. In germline, CDR1 is SGHNT, CDR2 YYREEE (reference sequence). V lost 0 bases and J lost 4; bases outside the gene matches: 6. This CDR3 is built from 17 residues. The study's findings and limits: Tumors had less TCR diversity than lymph nodes, more than nontumor tissue. Tumor and nontumor repertoires were significantly more similar in luminal-like than in basal-like breast cancer. The lymph node origin of tumor T cells was framed as consistent with a hypothesis, not demonstrated.

TCRdb re-called the multiplex PCR reads with MiXCR, one entry per CDR3 protein. Of more than 250,000 distinct CDR3 sequences listed, around 30% are singletons. The lymph nodes were axillary draining lymph nodes from breast cancer patients. Concerning this clonotype itself: What it recognizes is unknown.

This clonotype was sampled from a female donor with breast cancer. Some clones in this sample may be carry-over from other donors' samples. The sequenced sample consisted of axillary lymph node tissue. This chain joins TRBV5-4 and TRBJ2-1, with TRBD2 identical over 11 bases. CDR3 sequence (DNA): TGTGCCAGCAGCTTGGGGCCGGGACTAGCGGATTACAATGAGCAGTTCTTC. Protein sequence: CASSLGPGLADYNEQFF.